This T cell receptor beta chain was documented in a study of tumor and adjacent non-tumor tissue in lung cancer. Germline CDR1 SEHNR, CDR2 FQNEAQ (reference sequence). Trimming took 9 bases from V and 0 from J; bases not matched to a gene: 8. The CDR3 loop spans 16 amino acids. The template was RNA from unsorted bulk tissue. Three rounds of nested PCR, following a modified ARM-PCR protocol, produced the TCRbeta library. TCRdb independently ran MiXCR on the multiplex PCR reads; one entry per CDR3 protein. The sample has some 78,000 distinct CDR3 sequences; 75% to 90% are singletons. The J gene is TRBJ2-6, the V gene TRBV7-9; 7 bases fit TRBD1. The TCR sequence derives from a woman in her fifties or sixties with non-small cell lung cancer. Sequenced: lung tumor tissue. CDR3 sequence: CARSPGQVSGANVLTF. CDR3 nucleotides: TGTGCCAGAAGCCCCGGACAGGTCTCTGGGGCCAACGTCCTGACTTTC.